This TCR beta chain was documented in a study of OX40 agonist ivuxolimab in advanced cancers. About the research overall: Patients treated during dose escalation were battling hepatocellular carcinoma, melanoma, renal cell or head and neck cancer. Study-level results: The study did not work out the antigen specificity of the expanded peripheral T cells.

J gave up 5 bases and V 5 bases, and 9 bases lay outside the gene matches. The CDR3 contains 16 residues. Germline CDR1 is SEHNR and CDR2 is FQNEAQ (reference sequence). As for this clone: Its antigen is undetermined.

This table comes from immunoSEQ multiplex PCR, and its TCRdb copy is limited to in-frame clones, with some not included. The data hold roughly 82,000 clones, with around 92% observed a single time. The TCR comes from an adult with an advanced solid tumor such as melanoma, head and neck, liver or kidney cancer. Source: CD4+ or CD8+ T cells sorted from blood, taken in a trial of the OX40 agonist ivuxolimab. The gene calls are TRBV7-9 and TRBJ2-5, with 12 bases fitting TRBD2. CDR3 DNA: TGTGCCAGCAGCCCGGGACTAGCGGGTCCATTCGAGACCCAGTACTTC. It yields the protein CASSPGLAGPFETQYF.